This T cell receptor beta chain was recorded in a study of T cell changes during pregnancy in multiple sclerosis. This table comes from immunoSEQ multiplex PCR, and its TCRdb copy is limited to in-frame clones, with some not included. This table holds roughly 40,000 clones, about 90% found once. J gave up 1 base and V 4 bases, and 8 bases lay outside the gene matches. This CDR3 comprises 17 residues. Per the germline V gene, CDR1 is LNHDA and CDR2 is SQIVND (reference sequence). The chain couples TRBV19 to TRBJ2-3, with TRBD2 identical over 10 bases. The origin of this receptor is a female donor with multiple sclerosis, enrolled in a pregnancy study. The material sequenced was CD4+ T cells from peripheral blood mononuclear cells, taken before pregnancy. CDR3 sequence (DNA): TGTGCCAGTAGTAGTCTAGCGGGAGTAGGGGGCACAGATACGCAGTATTTT. This translates into CASSSLAGVGGTDTQYF.